Following are 32 T cell receptor beta chains from one sample sequenced in a study of T-cell memory formation after mild COVID-19. In TCRdb, the 5' RACE reads were re-called with MiXCR into one record per CDR3 protein. Of about half a million distinct CDR3 sequences listed, about 20% are singletons. Sequenced material: PBMCs or a T cell subset sorted from them (not recorded which). These receptors were taken from an adult woman who had mild COVID-19 (a few samples of this study predate the infection). Cell type and time point are not known.

The chain is built from TRBV21-1 and TRBJ1-2; the table names TRBD1, a call not compared with the DNA. TRBV21-1 is a pseudogene segment. The CDR3 is 14 amino acids. This CDR3 is CASSSGTELRGYTF. The CDR3 DNA sequence: TGTGCCAGCAGCAGCGGGACAGAGCTGAGGGGCTACACCTTC.

The rearrangement uses TRBV20-1 and TRBJ2-7; the D gene is possibly TRBD2 (6 bases). The V and J ends lost 3 bases and 7 bases respectively, with 16 bases between them. Germline lookup yields CDR1 DFQATT and CDR2 SNEGSKA (reference sequence). CDR3 length: 13 amino acids. CDR3 sequence (DNA): TGCAGTGCTAGCGGGAGCGCAACCGTGGAGCAGTACTTC. Amino acid sequence: CSASGSATVEQYF.

The chain recombines TRBV20-1 with TRBJ2-5; 7 bases agree with TRBD1. In germline, CDR1 is DFQATT, CDR2 SNEGSKA (reference sequence). V lost 3 bases to trimming and J lost 5 bases; unmatched junction nucleotides: 12. This CDR3 spans 15 amino acids. DNA of the CDR3: TGCAGTGCTAGCAAGACAGGGATTGGGTGGGAGACCCAGTACTTC. Its translation is CSASKTGIGWETQYF.

The rearrangement joins TRBV5-1 to TRBJ2-3; 12 bases match TRBD2. The V gene's germline CDR1 is SGHRS and CDR2 YFSETQ. V gave up 1 base and J gave up 6 bases; unmatched junction bases: 9. The CDR3 sequence is 17 residues long. The CDR3 spells CASSLSTSGGNWDTQYF. Here the CDR3 DNA reads TGCGCCAGCAGCTTGAGTACTAGCGGGGGGAATTGGGATACGCAGTATTTT.

This clonotype came up a few times. The CDR3 DNA is TGTGCCAGCAGTTTCCGGGACAGGGGTGAAAAACTGTTTTTT. It is translated as CASSFRDRGEKLFF. This rearrangement joins TRBV12-3 or TRBV12-4 to TRBJ1-4, with 10 bases identical to TRBD1. With V trimmed by 3 bases and J by 7 bases, 2 bases remained unmatched. CDR3 length: 14 residues.

This clonotype was detected only a few times. The chain employs TRBV7-2 and TRBJ1-2; D not resolved. The CDR3 spans 14 residues. V dropped 6 bases and J dropped 2 bases, with 13 bases sitting between them. The germline CDR1 and CDR2 sequences are SGHTA and FQGNSA. The CDR3 coding sequence is TGTGCCAGCAGACCCACGCGGGGAAACTATGGCTACACCTTC. Its protein is CASRPTRGNYGYTF.

This chain joins TRBV12-3 or TRBV12-4 and TRBJ2-5; TRBD1 matches at 7 bases. The CDR3 has 15 amino acids. J lost 5 bases, V lost 5 bases, and 11 bases had no gene match. The DNA of the CDR3 is TGTGCCAGCAGTACCCGGATGGCAGGGGGTGAGACCCAGTACTTC. Translating it yields CASSTRMAGGETQYF.

V is TRBV4-1 and J is TRBJ1-5; D is unresolved. The V end lost 1 base, the J end lost 5 bases, and 9 bases lay between the germline ends. The germline gives CDR1 MGHRA, CDR2 YSYEKL. The CDR3 runs to 14 residues. CDR3: CASSQAGIDQPQHF. The CDR3 bases are TGCGCCAGCAGCCAAGCTGGAATCGATCAGCCCCAGCATTTT.

Only a few counts were recorded for this clonotype. The V call is TRBV5-1, the J call TRBJ2-7; 7 nucleotides line up with TRBD1. The V gene end was trimmed by 0 bases and the J gene end by 0 bases; junction bases not matched to a gene: 9. Germline V gene sequence: CDR1 SGHRS, CDR2 YFSETQ. The CDR3 contains 17 residues. As DNA, the CDR3 is TGCGCCAGCAGCTTGGCCGTAAGGGGGCCTAGCTCCTACGAGCAGTACTTC. Translation: CASSLAVRGPSSYEQYF. The variable domain in full, completed from reference TRBV5-1 and TRBJ2-7, reads KAGVTQTPRYLIKTRGQQVTLSCSPISGHRSVSWYQQTPGQGLQFLFEYFSETQRNKGNFPGRFSGRQFSNSRSEMNVSTLELGDSALYLCASSLAVRGPSSYEQYFGPGTRLTVT.

This chain joins TRBV7-8 and TRBJ2-3; D remains unclear. With 4 bases removed from V and 0 bases from J, the gap between germline ends came to 5 bases. This CDR3 is 13 amino acids long. Germline CDR1 reads SGHVS; CDR2 reads FQNEAQ. CDR3 sequence reads: CASSYVSTDTQYF. As DNA, the CDR3 is TGTGCCAGCAGCTACGTAAGCACAGATACGCAGTATTTT.

As for this clonotype: Its ends do not fully match the called genes, so a read error is possible. This chain links TRBV12-3 or TRBV12-4 with TRBJ2-3; D perhaps matches TRBD2 (6 bases). The CDR3 is 14 amino acids. CDR3 nucleotide sequence: TGTGCCAGCAGTCTAGCGCGAGCCCCCGATACGCAGTATTTT. Protein sequence: CASSLARAPDTQYF.

The sample holds a few counts of this clonotype. The genes are TRBV5-6 and TRBJ1-5; a possible D gene is TRBD1 (6 bases). V was cut by 1 base and J by 4 bases, with 12 bases left in between. Germline CDR1 SGHDT, CDR2 YYEEEE. The CDR3 contains 15 residues. The CDR3 DNA is TGTGCCAGCAGCTTGCGGGGGGCGAAGAATCAGCCCCAGCATTTT. It yields the protein CASSLRGAKNQPQHF.

This clonotype is a singleton in its sample. A much larger clone lies one base from this, so it may be a read error. The chain joins TRBV6-4 to TRBJ2-3; D not resolved. V dropped 3 bases and J dropped 0 bases, with 4 bases sitting between them. The CDR3 has 13 residues. Germline V gene data show CDR1 as MRHNA and CDR2 as SNTAGT. The CDR3: CASSEGSTDTQYF. The CDR3 DNA reads as TGTGCCAGCAGTGAGGGGAGCACAGATACGCAGTATTTT.

The rearrangement uses TRBV28 and TRBJ1-2, with D unclear. This CDR3 region has 14 residues. Looked up from germline, CDR1 is MDHEN and CDR2 is SYDVKM. V was pared by 6 bases and J by 5 bases, with 16 bases between. The CDR3 DNA sequence: TGTGCCAGCAGCTATCTTGGGGTGAGATATGGCTACACCTTC. As protein: CASSYLGVRYGYTF.

J is TRBJ1-5 and V is TRBV9; D remains ambiguous. The CDR3 contains 13 residues. V was pared by 0 bases and J by 7 bases, with 8 bases between. CDR1 SGDLS and CDR2 YYNGEE come from the germline V gene. The CDR3 spells CASSVDLGQPQHF. The CDR3 bases are TGTGCCAGCAGCGTAGATCTTGGCCAGCCCCAGCATTTT.

The rearrangement uses TRBV12-3 or TRBV12-4 and TRBJ2-5; 9 bases align to TRBD1. Germline trimming cut 6 bases from V and 4 bases from J; bases unmatched to any gene: 6. The CDR3 loop spans 14 amino acids. The CDR3 nucleotides are TGTGCCAGCAGAGCCGGGACAGGGTTAGAGACCCAGTACTTC. Translating gives CASRAGTGLETQYF.

This clonotype was recorded many times. The V gene is TRBV12-3 or TRBV12-4, the J gene TRBJ1-4, with a tentative D call TRBD1 (5 bases). The CDR3 is 14 amino acids. V shed 2 bases and J shed 3 bases, with 7 bases lying between them. The CDR3 DNA follows: TGTGCCAGCAGTTTACAGGGATCTAATGAAAAACTGTTTTTT. This gives the protein CASSLQGSNEKLFF.

The sample holds many counts of this clonotype. The CDR3 here is CASSLWGSFSSDTQYF. Here the CDR3 DNA reads TGCGCCAGCAGCTTATGGGGGAGCTTTTCTTCAGATACGCAGTATTTT. The V call is TRBV5-1, the J call TRBJ2-3; tentatively, D is TRBD1 or TRBD2 (5 bases each). Germline CDR1 and CDR2: SGHRS and YFSETQ. V was clipped by 2 bases and J by 4 bases, with 17 bases between them. There are 16 residues in the CDR3.

The rearrangement uses TRBV19 and TRBJ2-7; tentatively, D is TRBD1 (6 bases). The CDR3 length is 12 residues. CDR1 LNHDA and CDR2 SQIVND come from the germline V gene (reference sequence). Trimming removed 5 bases at V and 5 bases at J, with 10 bases between. The CDR3 region is CASSPHRDEQYF. DNA of the CDR3: TGTGCCAGTAGTCCCCACAGGGACGAGCAGTACTTC.

This clonotype was counted between two and nine times. The CDR3 DNA reads as TGTGCCAGCTCACAAGCCGGAAGTGATACGCAGTATTTT. Translating it yields CASSQAGSDTQYF. V usage is TRBV18 and J usage is TRBJ2-3; no clear D. CDR1 and CDR2 (germline): KGHSH, LQKENI. Trimming removed 4 bases at V and 6 bases at J, with 11 bases between. The length of the CDR3 is 13 residues. Variable domain in full (rest from reference TRBV18 and TRBJ2-3): NAGVMQNPRHLVRRRGQEARLRCSPMKGHSHVYWYRQLPEEGLKFMVYLQKENIIDESGMPKERFSAEFPKEGPSILRIQQVVRGDSAAYFCASSQAGSDTQYFGPGTRLTVL.

This clonotype showed up many times. This chain uses TRBV5-1 with TRBJ2-5; tentative D call: TRBD1 (6 bases). Trimming pared 2 bases from V and 0 bases from J, leaving 8 bases between. This CDR3 comprises 14 residues. CDR1 is SGHRS and CDR2 is YFSETQ in the germline V gene. The CDR3 protein is CASSFGQNQETQYF. CDR3 nucleotide sequence: TGCGCCAGCAGCTTCGGACAGAACCAAGAGACCCAGTACTTC.

The sample holds a few counts of this clonotype. The genes are TRBV25-1 and TRBJ2-1; D uncertain. Germline CDR1 is MGHDK and CDR2 is SYGVNS. The CDR3 loop spans 12 amino acids. Trimming removed 9 bases from V and 10 bases from J, with 16 bases in between. The CDR3 loop reads CASRSPLREQFF. Here the CDR3 DNA reads TGTGCCAGTCGCTCCCCCCTAAGAGAGCAGTTCTTC.

In its sample, this clonotype was seen many times. The rearrangement joins TRBV30 to TRBJ1-2; 7 bases fit TRBD1. CDR1 is GTSNPN and CDR2 is SVGIG in the germline V gene (reference sequence). Losses at the gene ends were 5 bases for V and 8 bases for J; bases not matched to a gene: 8. CDR3 size: 12 residues. This CDR3 reads CAWSTGARGYTF. The CDR3 coding sequence is TGTGCCTGGTCCACAGGGGCGAGAGGCTACACCTTC.

This clonotype came up a few times. J is TRBJ2-2 and V is TRBV12-3 or TRBV12-4; tentative D call: TRBD1 (5 bases). V was trimmed by 6 bases and J by 0 bases, leaving 11 bases between them. This CDR3 region has 15 residues. CDR3 nucleotides: TGTGCCAGCAGCTTCCGACAGCCGAACACCGGGGAGCTGTTTTTT. Its translation: CASSFRQPNTGELFF.

This clonotype was seen more than once but under ten times. The chain links TRBV24-1 to TRBJ2-1; 8 bases are shared with TRBD1. This CDR3 region has 16 residues. V lost 5 bases, J lost 4 bases, and 9 bases stayed unmatched. The germline CDR1 and CDR2 sequences are KGHDR and SFDVKD. The CDR3 protein is CATSGPGQGTYNEQFF. The CDR3 region has the DNA TGTGCCACCAGTGGCCCCGGACAGGGAACTTACAATGAGCAGTTCTTC.

This clonotype was seen a handful of times. The chain recombines TRBV2 with TRBJ1-2; the match to TRBD1 covers 7 bases. V shed 8 bases, J shed 0 bases, and the junction held 3 bases outside the gene matches. The CDR3 has 13 amino acids. Germline assignment: CDR1 SNHLY and CDR2 FYNNEI. The CDR3 loop is CASGQDPNYGYTF. The DNA for the CDR3 is TGTGCCAGCGGACAGGACCCTAACTATGGCTACACCTTC.

This clonotype was detected ten times or more. The chain combines TRBV28 with TRBJ2-7; TRBD2 might be the D (5 bases). Germline V gives CDR1 MDHEN, CDR2 SYDVKM. This CDR3 contains 11 residues. Trimming took off 2 bases at V and 7 bases at J, with 6 bases between the two ends. For the CDR3, the DNA is TGTGCCAGCAGTTTAGGGGAGGAGCAGTACTTC. It translates to CASSLGEEQYF.

This clonotype occurred a few times. The chain employs TRBV5-1 and TRBJ2-2; D not certain. The CDR3 contains 15 residues. CDR1 is SGHRS and CDR2 is YFSETQ in the germline V gene. The V end lost 2 bases, the J end lost 2 bases, and 10 bases lay between the germline ends. CDR3 residues: CASSFRQKNTGELFF. DNA of the CDR3: TGCGCCAGCAGCTTTCGACAAAAAAACACCGGGGAGCTGTTTTTT.

The V call is TRBV7-9, the J call TRBJ2-2; D gene uncertain. V was shortened by 6 bases and J by 5 bases, with 13 bases between the two germline ends. The germline V gene has CDR1 SEHNR and CDR2 FQNEAQ (reference sequence). The length of the CDR3 is 14 residues. CDR3 coding DNA: TGTGCCAGCAGGCCAGATCTTCTAACCGGGGAGCTGTTTTTT. Residues: CASRPDLLTGELFF.

This clonotype was observed many times. V is TRBV7-9 and J is TRBJ2-7; the D gene is possibly TRBD1 (5 bases). Between the trimmed V and J ends, which lost 3 bases and 0 bases, there was a span of 9 bases. This CDR3 has 14 residues. Germline V gene data show CDR1 as SEHNR and CDR2 as FQNEAQ (reference sequence). CDR3 sequence: CASSFTQASYEQYF. In nucleotides, the CDR3 is TGTGCCAGCAGCTTCACACAGGCCTCCTACGAGCAGTACTTC.

The V and J genes are TRBV18 and TRBJ2-7, with TRBD2 identical over 8 bases. This CDR3 has 15 residues. With V trimmed by 1 base and J by 3 bases, 5 bases remained unmatched. CDR1 is KGHSH and CDR2 is LQKENI in the germline V gene. The CDR3 protein is CASSPRVAGRYEQYF. CDR3 DNA sequence: TGTGCCAGCTCACCACGGGTAGCGGGACGCTACGAGCAGTACTTC.

This chain joins TRBV12-3 or TRBV12-4 and TRBJ2-5, with D perhaps TRBD1 or TRBD2 (5 bases each). The CDR3 has 11 residues. V lost 6 bases to trimming and J lost 7 bases, with 9 bases between them. The CDR3 here is CASRGPGTQYF. CDR3 coding DNA: TGTGCCAGCAGGGGACCAGGGACCCAGTACTTC.